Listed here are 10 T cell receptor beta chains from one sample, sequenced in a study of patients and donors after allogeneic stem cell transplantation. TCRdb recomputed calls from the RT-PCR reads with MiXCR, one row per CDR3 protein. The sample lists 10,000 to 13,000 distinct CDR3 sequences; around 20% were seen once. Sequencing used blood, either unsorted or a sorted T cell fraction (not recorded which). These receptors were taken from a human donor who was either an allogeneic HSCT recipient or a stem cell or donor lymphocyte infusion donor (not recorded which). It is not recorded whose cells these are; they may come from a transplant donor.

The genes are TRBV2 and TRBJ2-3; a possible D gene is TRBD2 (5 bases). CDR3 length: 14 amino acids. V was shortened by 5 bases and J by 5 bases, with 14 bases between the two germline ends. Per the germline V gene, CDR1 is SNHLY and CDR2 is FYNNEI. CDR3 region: CASSNERGVDTQYF. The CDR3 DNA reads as TGTGCCAGCAGTAACGAACGGGGAGTAGATACGCAGTATTTT.

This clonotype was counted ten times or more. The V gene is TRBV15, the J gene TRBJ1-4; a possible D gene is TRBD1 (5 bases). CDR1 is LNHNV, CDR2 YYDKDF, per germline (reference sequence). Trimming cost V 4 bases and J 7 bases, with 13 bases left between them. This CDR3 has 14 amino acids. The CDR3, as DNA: TGTGCCACCAGCACGGGCCTAGGGGCTGAAAAACTGTTTTTT. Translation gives CATSTGLGAEKLFF.

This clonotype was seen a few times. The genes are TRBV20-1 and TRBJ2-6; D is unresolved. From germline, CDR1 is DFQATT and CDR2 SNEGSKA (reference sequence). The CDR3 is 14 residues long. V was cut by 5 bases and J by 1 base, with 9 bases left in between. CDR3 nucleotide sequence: TGCAGTGCTCTCAAGCAGTCTGGGGCCAACGTCCTGACTTTC. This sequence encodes CSALKQSGANVLTF.

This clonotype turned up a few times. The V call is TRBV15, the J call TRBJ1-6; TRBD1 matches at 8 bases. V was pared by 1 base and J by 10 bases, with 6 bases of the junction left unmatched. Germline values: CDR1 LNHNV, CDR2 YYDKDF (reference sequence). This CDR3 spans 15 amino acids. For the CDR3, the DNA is TGTGCCACCAGCAGAGCGGCAGGGGGCGAATCACCCCTCCACTTT. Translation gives CATSRAAGGESPLHF.

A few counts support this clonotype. The CDR3 bases are TGTGCCTGGACCCCACAGGGGGCGCAAGGCTACACCTTC. As protein: CAWTPQGAQGYTF. This chain joins TRBV30 and TRBJ1-2; 9 bases line up with TRBD1. This CDR3 comprises 13 residues. Germline V CDR1 and CDR2: GTSNPN, SVGIG (reference sequence). After removal of 4 bases from V and 8 bases from J, the junction contained 8 bases not matched to a gene.

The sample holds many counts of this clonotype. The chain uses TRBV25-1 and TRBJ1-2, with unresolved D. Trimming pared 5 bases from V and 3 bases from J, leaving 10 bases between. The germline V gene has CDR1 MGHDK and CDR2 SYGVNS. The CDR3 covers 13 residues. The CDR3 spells CASSLGLHYGYTF. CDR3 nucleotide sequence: TGTGCCAGCAGTCTCGGGCTTCACTATGGCTACACCTTC.

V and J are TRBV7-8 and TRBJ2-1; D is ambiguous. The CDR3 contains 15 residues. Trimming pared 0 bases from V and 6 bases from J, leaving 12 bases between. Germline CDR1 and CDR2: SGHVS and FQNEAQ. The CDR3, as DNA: TGTGCCAGCAGCTTAGCGAGGACCGGCCCCAATGAGCAGTTCTTC. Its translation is CASSLARTGPNEQFF.

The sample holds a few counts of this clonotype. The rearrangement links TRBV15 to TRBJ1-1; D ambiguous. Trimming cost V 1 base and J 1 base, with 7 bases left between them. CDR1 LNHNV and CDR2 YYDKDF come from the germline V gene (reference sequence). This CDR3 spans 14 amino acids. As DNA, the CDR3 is TGTGCCACCAGCAGAGGACATAAGAACACTGAAGCTTTCTTT. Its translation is CATSRGHKNTEAFF. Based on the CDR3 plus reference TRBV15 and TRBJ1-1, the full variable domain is DAMVIQNPRYQVTQFGKPVTLSCSQTLNHNVMYWYQQKSSQAPKLLFHYYDKDFNNEADTPDNFQSRRPNTSFCFLDIRSPGLGDTAMYLCATSRGHKNTEAFFGQGTRLTVV.

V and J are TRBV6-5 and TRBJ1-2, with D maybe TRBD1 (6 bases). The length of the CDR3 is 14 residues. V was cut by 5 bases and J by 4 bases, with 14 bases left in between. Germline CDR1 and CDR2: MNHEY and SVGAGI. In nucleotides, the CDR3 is TGTGCCAGCAGTGGAATCGGACAGACCTATGGCTACACCTTC. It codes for CASSGIGQTYGYTF.

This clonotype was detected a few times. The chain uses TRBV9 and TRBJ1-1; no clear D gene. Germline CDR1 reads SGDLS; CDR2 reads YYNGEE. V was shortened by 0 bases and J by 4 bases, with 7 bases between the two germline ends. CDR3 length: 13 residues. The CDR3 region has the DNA TGTGCCAGCAGCGTAGGCGGCAGCACTGAAGCTTTCTTT. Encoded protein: CASSVGGSTEAFF.